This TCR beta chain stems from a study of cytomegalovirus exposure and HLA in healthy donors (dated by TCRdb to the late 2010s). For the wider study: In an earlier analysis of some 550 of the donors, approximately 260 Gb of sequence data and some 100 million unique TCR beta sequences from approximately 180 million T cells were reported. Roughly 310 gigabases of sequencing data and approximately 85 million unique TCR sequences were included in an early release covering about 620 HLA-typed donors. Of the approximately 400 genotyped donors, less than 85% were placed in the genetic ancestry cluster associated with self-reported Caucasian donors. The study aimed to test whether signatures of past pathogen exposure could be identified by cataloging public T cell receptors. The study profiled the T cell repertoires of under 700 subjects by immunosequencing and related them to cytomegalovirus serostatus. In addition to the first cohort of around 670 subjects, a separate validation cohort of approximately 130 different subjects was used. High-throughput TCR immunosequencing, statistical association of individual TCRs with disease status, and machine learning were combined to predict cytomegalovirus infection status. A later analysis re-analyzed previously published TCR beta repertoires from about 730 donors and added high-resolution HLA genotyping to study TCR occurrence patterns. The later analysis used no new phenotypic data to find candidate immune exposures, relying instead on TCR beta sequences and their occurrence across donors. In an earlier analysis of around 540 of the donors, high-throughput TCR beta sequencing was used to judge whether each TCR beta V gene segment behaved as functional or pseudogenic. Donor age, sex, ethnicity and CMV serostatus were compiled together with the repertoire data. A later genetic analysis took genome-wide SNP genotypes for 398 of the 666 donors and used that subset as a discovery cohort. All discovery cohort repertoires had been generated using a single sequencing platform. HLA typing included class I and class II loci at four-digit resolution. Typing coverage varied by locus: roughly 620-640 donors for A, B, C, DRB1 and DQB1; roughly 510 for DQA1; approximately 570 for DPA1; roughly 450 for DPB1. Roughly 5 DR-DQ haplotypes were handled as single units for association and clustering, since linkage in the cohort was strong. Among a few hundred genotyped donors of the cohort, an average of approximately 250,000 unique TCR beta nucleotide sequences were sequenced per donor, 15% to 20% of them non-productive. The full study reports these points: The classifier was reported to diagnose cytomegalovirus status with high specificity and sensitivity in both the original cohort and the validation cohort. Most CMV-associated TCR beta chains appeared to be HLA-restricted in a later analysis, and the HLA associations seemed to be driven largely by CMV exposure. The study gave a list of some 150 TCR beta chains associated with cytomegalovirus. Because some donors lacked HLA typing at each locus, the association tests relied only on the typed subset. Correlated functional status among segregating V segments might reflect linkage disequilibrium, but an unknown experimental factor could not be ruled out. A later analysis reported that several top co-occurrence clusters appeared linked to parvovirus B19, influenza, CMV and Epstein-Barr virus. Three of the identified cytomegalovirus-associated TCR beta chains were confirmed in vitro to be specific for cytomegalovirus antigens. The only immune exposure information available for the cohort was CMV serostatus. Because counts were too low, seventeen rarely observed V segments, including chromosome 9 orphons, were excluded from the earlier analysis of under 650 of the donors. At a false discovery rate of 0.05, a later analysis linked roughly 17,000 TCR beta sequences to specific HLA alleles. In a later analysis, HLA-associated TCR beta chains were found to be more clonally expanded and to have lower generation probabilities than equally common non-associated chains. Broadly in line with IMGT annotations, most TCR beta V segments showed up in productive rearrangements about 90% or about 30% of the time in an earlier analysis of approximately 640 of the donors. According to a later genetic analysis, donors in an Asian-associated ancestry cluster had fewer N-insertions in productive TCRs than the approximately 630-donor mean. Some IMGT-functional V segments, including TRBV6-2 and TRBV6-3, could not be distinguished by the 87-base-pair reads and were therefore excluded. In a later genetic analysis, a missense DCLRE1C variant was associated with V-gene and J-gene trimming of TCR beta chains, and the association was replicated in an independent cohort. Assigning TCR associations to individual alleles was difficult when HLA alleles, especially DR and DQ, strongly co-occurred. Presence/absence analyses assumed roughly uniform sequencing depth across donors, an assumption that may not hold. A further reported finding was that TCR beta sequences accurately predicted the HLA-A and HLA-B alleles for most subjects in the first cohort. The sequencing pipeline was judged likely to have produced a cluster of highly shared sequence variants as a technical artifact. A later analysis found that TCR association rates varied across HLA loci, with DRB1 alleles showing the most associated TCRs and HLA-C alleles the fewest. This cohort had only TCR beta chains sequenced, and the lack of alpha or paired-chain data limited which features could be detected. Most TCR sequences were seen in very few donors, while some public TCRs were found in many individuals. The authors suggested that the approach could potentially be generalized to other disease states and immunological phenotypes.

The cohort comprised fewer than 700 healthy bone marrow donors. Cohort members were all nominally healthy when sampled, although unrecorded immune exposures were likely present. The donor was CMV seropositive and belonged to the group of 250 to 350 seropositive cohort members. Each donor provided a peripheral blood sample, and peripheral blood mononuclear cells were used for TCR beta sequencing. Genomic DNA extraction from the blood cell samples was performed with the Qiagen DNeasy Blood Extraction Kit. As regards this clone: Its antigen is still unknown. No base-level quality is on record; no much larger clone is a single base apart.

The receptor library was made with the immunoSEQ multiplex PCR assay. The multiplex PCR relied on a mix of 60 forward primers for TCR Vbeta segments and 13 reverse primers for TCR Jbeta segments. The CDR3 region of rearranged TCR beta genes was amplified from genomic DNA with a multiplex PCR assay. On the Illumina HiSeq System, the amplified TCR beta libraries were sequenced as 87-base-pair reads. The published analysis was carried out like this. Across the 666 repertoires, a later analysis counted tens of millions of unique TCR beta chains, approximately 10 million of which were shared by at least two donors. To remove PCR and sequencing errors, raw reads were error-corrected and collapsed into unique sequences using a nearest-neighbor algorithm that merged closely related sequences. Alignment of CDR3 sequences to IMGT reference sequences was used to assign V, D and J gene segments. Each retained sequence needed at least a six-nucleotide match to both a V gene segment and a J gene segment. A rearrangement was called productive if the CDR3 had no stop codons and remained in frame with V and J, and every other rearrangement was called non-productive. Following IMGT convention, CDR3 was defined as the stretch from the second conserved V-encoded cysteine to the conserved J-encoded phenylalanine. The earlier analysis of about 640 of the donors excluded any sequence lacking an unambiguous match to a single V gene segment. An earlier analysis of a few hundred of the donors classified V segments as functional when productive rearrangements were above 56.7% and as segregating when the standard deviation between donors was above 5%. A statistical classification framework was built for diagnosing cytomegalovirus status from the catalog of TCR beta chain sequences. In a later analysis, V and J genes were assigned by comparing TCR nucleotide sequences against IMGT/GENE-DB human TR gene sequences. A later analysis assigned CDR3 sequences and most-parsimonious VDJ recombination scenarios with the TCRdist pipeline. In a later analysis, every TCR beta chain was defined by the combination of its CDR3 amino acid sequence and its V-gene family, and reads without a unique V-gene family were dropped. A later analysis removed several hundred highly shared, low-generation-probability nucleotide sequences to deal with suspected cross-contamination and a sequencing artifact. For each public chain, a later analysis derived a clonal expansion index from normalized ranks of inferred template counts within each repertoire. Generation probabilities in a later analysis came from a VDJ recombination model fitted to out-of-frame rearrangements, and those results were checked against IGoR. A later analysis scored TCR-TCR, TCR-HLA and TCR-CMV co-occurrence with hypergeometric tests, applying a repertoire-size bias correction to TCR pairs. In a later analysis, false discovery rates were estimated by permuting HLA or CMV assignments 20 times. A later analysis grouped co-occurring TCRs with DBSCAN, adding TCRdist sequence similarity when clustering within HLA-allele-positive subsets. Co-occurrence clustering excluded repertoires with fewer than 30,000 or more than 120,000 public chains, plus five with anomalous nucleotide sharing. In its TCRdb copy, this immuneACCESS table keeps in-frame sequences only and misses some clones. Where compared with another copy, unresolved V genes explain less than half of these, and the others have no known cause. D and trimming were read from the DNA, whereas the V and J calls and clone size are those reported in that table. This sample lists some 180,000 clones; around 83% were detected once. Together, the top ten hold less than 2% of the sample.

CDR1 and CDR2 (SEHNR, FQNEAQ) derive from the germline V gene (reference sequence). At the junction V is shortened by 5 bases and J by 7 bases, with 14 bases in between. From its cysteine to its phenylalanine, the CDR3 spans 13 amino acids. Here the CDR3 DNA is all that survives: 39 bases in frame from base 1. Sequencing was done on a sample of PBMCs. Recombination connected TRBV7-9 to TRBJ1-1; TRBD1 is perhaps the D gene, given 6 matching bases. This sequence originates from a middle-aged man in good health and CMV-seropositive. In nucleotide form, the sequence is TGTGCCAGCAGCCCACCCCAACAGGGTGAAGCTTTCTTT. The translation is CASSPPQQGEAFF.